The 30 T cell receptor beta chains below all came from one sample that was sequenced in a study of T-cell memory formation after mild COVID-19. TCRdb re-analysed the 5' RACE reads in MiXCR, keeping a single row per CDR3 protein. The top ten clones hold approximately 22% of a sample with a few hundred thousand distinct CDR3 sequences, 20% of them seen once. The sample comprised PBMCs or a T cell subset sorted from them (not recorded which). The receptor set was obtained from a man aged 18 to 29 who had mild COVID-19 (a few samples of this study predate the infection). Cell type and time point are not known.

This clonotype has just a few counts. The rearrangement joins TRBV6-2 or TRBV6-3 to TRBJ1-1; no clear D. CDR1 and CDR2 (germline): MNHEY, SVGEGT. V lost 4 bases and J lost 7, with 7 bases in between. The CDR3 is 11 residues long. As DNA, the CDR3 is TGTGCCAGCAGTTTTGGCCTTGAAGCTTTCTTT. It codes for CASSFGLEAFF.

In its sample, this clonotype was seen a few times. The chain couples TRBV4-1 to TRBJ2-7; tentatively, D is TRBD1 (5 bases). CDR3 length: 12 amino acids. The germline V gene encodes CDR1 MGHRA and CDR2 YSYEKL. The germline V and J ends were trimmed by 4 bases and 6 bases, with 10 bases remaining between them. As DNA, the CDR3 is TGCGCCAGCAGCCGTAGGGGCGGCGAGCAGTACTTC. Translation gives CASSRRGGEQYF.

There are many counts of this clonotype. This sequence joins TRBV5-1 and TRBJ2-2, with 7 bases fitting TRBD1. Trimming removed 0 bases from V and 6 bases from J; junction bases left unmatched: 8. There are 16 residues in the CDR3. Germline CDR1 is SGHRS and CDR2 is YFSETQ. The CDR3 spells CASSLARDSPSGELFF. The CDR3, as DNA: TGCGCCAGCAGCTTGGCCCGGGACAGCCCTTCCGGGGAGCTGTTTTTT.

This clonotype occurred many times. V is TRBV4-1 and J is TRBJ2-3; tentative D call: TRBD2 (5 bases). Per the germline V gene, CDR1 is MGHRA and CDR2 is YSYEKL. V lost 4 bases and J 5 bases, leaving 16 bases between the germline ends. The length of the CDR3 is 15 residues. CDR3 nucleotides: TGCGCCAGCAGCCTCCCCCCGCGGGCAGAAGATACGCAGTATTTT. Its translation: CASSLPPRAEDTQYF.

The chain couples TRBV9 to TRBJ2-7; D gene ambiguous. Germline-derived CDR1 and CDR2 are SGDLS and YYNGEE. V was cut by 4 bases and J by 6 bases, with 17 bases left in between. The CDR3 is made up of 14 amino acids. Here the CDR3 reads CASSPTLSSGEQYV. CDR3 DNA: TGTGCCAGCAGCCCCACTCTAAGTTCGGGCGAGCAGTACGTC.

The gene calls are TRBV6-5 and TRBJ2-7; D not resolved. The CDR3 loop spans 12 amino acids. The ends were cut back, 2 bases at V and 7 bases at J, with 9 bases in the middle. The germline V gene has CDR1 MNHEY and CDR2 SVGAGI. CDR3: CASSYPFGEQYF. The DNA for the CDR3 is TGTGCCAGCAGTTACCCGTTTGGGGAGCAGTACTTC.

The rearrangement uses TRBV9 and TRBJ2-1; 9 positions agree with TRBD2. Germline trimming cut 3 bases from V and 4 bases from J; bases unmatched to any gene: 14. Germline CDR1 SGDLS, CDR2 YYNGEE. This CDR3 contains 18 residues. The CDR3 coding sequence is TGTGCCAGCAGCGGGGGGAGAGCCGGGACTAGCTTATACAATGAGCAGTTCTTC. Protein: CASSGGRAGTSLYNEQFF.

The genes are TRBV7-9 and TRBJ2-5, with D possibly being TRBD1 (6 bases). CDR1 SEHNR and CDR2 FQNEAQ come from the germline V gene (reference sequence). V lost 2 bases and J lost 4, with 14 bases in between. The CDR3 has 15 amino acids. CDR3 sequence reads: CASSLRAGERETQYF. The CDR3 region has the DNA TGTGCCAGCAGCTTAAGGGCAGGGGAACGAGAGACCCAGTACTTC.

This clonotype was seen a few times. This chain joins TRBV7-3 and TRBJ2-7; D unresolved. Per germline, CDR1 SGHTA and CDR2 FQGTGA. Trimming took 5 bases from V and 1 from J, leaving 9 bases between them. This CDR3 comprises 13 residues. The CDR3: CASSATPSYEQYF. DNA of the CDR3: TGTGCCAGCAGCGCCACACCGTCCTACGAGCAGTACTTC.

V usage is TRBV7-6 and J usage is TRBJ1-4, with TRBD1 identical over 10 bases. Unmatched junction bases numbered 16, after V lost 3 bases and J lost 3 bases. The CDR3 runs 20 residues. In germline, CDR1 is SGHVS, CDR2 FNYEAQ. The CDR3 nucleotides read TGTGCCAGCAGCTTCCAGGATGGGCACGGGACAGGGGAGGCTAATGAAAAACTGTTTTTT. Translation gives CASSFQDGHGTGEANEKLFF. The variable domain in full, with the rest retrieved from reference TRBV7-6 and TRBJ1-4, is GAGVSQSPRYKVTKRGQDVALRCDPISGHVSLYWYRQALGQGPEFLTYFNYEAQQDKSGLPNDRFSAERPEGSISTLTIQRTEQRDSAMYRCASSFQDGHGTGEANEKLFFGSGTQLSVL.

The chain links TRBV6-2 or TRBV6-3 to TRBJ2-5; D is possibly TRBD1 (6 bases). Trimming removed 0 bases from V and 3 bases from J, with 11 bases in between. CDR3 length equals 15 residues. CDR1 and CDR2 from the germline V gene are MNHEY and SVGEGT. For the CDR3, the DNA is TGTGCCAGCAGTTACTCGCAAACAGGGAAAGAGACCCAGTACTTC. Its translation: CASSYSQTGKETQYF.

The V gene is TRBV27, the J gene TRBJ1-6; possible D gene TRBD1, 6 bases. The CDR3 extends over 13 amino acids. The germline CDR1 and CDR2 sequences are MNHEY and SMNVEV (reference sequence). Trimming shortened V by 7 bases and J by 13 bases, and 17 bases separated the two germline ends. CDR3 protein: CASTGGEFLPLHF. The DNA of the CDR3 is TGTGCCAGCACCGGGGGCGAGTTTCTCCCCCTCCACTTT.

As regards this clonotype: This may arise from a read error, as a much more abundant clone is one base away. The V gene is TRBV7-9, the J gene TRBJ2-5, with D possibly matching TRBD2 (6 bases). V was cut by 2 bases and J by 5 bases, with 9 bases left in between. The CDR3 is made up of 13 amino acids. Germline-derived CDR1 and CDR2 are SEHNR and FQNEAQ (reference sequence). The CDR3 region has the DNA TGTGCCAGCAGCTTACAGGCGGGGGAGACCCAGTACTTC. This encodes CASSLQAGETQYF. The entire variable domain, with the rest obtained from reference TRBV7-9 and TRBJ2-5, is as follows: DTGVSQNPRHKITKRGQNVTFRCDPISEHNRLYWYRQTLGQGPEFLTYFQNEAQLEKSRLLSDRFSAERPKGSFSTLEIQRTEQGDSAMYLCASSLQAGETQYFGPGTRLLVL.

This clonotype occurred a few times. The gene calls are TRBV7-3 and TRBJ2-1, with a weak D call TRBD2 (5 bases). The germline V gene has CDR1 SGHTA and CDR2 FQGTGA. The V end lost 2 bases, the J end lost 8 bases, and 16 bases lay between the germline ends. This CDR3 spans 15 amino acids. This CDR3 is CASSLWVTEDDEQFF. CDR3 bases: TGTGCCAGCAGCTTATGGGTGACGGAGGACGATGAGCAGTTCTTC.

This clonotype has at least ten counts. The chain combines TRBV19 with TRBJ1-5; tentative D call: TRBD1 (6 bases). Deletions cut 5 bases from V and 3 bases from J, with 17 bases between. The CDR3 runs 16 residues. The V gene's germline CDR1 is LNHDA and CDR2 SQIVND (reference sequence). This chain's CDR3 is CASSQRGGQINQPQHF. The CDR3 DNA follows: TGTGCCAGTAGTCAAAGGGGTGGACAGATCAATCAGCCCCAGCATTTT.

Only a few counts were recorded for this clonotype. This chain joins TRBV7-9 and TRBJ2-3; no clear D. Trimming left V 0 bases short and J 4 bases short, with 14 bases between. The CDR3 totals 16 residues. Germline CDR1 reads SEHNR; CDR2 reads FQNEAQ (reference sequence). CDR3 DNA sequence: TGTGCCAGCAGCTTAGCGGCAGCTTTTCTTGCAGATACGCAGTATTTT. Amino acid sequence: CASSLAAAFLADTQYF.

The chain links TRBV6-5 to TRBJ2-3; 7 nucleotides align to TRBD1. This CDR3 is 16 amino acids long. CDR1 is MNHEY and CDR2 is SVGAGI in the germline V gene. The trim removed 5 bases at V and 4 bases at J, leaving 12 bases unmatched. The DNA for the CDR3 is TGTGCCAGCAGTCCCACAGAGGGGGCGCGGGCAGATACGCAGTATTTT. Protein product: CASSPTEGARADTQYF.

This clonotype was seen at least ten times. The V and J genes are TRBV7-7 and TRBJ2-3; tentatively, D is TRBD1 (5 bases). Germline CDR1 SSHAT, CDR2 FNYEAQ (reference sequence). This CDR3 is built from 14 residues. Trimming shortened V by 1 base and J by 5 bases, and 10 bases separated the two germline ends. The CDR3 nucleotides are TGTGCCAGCAGCTTAGGGACAACCGGAGATACGCAGTATTTT. The encoded protein is CASSLGTTGDTQYF.

This clonotype came up a few times. The chain uses TRBV29-1 and TRBJ2-2, with unresolved D. Germline V gene sequence: CDR1 SQVTM, CDR2 ANQGSEA. The V and J ends lost 4 bases and 6 bases respectively, with 9 bases between them. This CDR3 comprises 12 residues. CDR3 loop: CSVGYIPGELFF. CDR3 DNA: TGCAGCGTTGGTTACATTCCCGGGGAGCTGTTTTTT.

This clonotype was found a few times. This rearrangement joins TRBV3-1 to TRBJ2-1; D may be TRBD1 or TRBD2 (5 bases each). Between the trimmed V and J ends, which lost 1 base and 2 bases, there was a span of 12 bases. Germline values: CDR1 LGHDT, CDR2 YNNKEL (reference sequence). The CDR3 totals 16 residues. The CDR3 coding sequence is TGTGCCAGCAGCCAAGTCGCCGGGACGCCCTACAATGAGCAGTTCTTC. Translation gives CASSQVAGTPYNEQFF.

The J gene is TRBJ2-1, the V gene TRBV5-1; TRBD2 agrees at 10 bases. CDR3 length: 14 amino acids. The V segment lost 4 bases and the J segment 5 bases; nucleotides outside the gene matches: 3. Per germline, CDR1 SGHRS and CDR2 YFSETQ. This CDR3 reads CASSIAGGDNEQFF. CDR3 sequence (DNA): TGCGCCAGCAGCATAGCGGGGGGTGACAATGAGCAGTTCTTC.

The gene calls are TRBV10-3 and TRBJ2-2; 8 bases line up with TRBD1. V lost 6 bases, J lost 4 bases, and 13 bases stayed unmatched. Germline loops: CDR1 ENHRY, CDR2 SYGVKD. The CDR3 sequence is 17 residues long. The CDR3 DNA follows: TGTGCCATCAGAGGGAGTTTCGGGACAGGCGTCACCGGGGAGCTGTTTTTT. Translating it yields CAIRGSFGTGVTGELFF.

J is TRBJ1-1 and V is TRBV5-5; no clear D. Germline lookup yields CDR1 SGHKS and CDR2 YYEKEE (reference sequence). Deletions cut 0 bases from V and 2 bases from J, with 14 bases between. The CDR3 runs 16 residues. The CDR3 sequence is CASSLGRQFANTEAFF. As DNA, the CDR3 is TGTGCCAGCAGCTTGGGGAGGCAGTTCGCAAACACTGAAGCTTTCTTT.

The sample holds a few counts of this clonotype. This chain uses TRBV5-1 with TRBJ2-5; 15 positions match TRBD2. CDR1 SGHRS and CDR2 YFSETQ come from the germline V gene. J lost 5 bases, V lost 3 bases, and 11 bases had no gene match. CDR3 length: 18 residues. In DNA form, the CDR3 reads TGCGCCAGCAGCTCCACGCCGGGACTAGCGGGGGGCGGGGAGACCCAGTACTTC. Translating it yields CASSSTPGLAGGGETQYF.

Turning to this clonotype: Since the CDR3 does not end with the conserved phenylalanine or tryptophan, this likely comes from a read error. The rearrangement links TRBV24-1 to TRBJ2-1, with TRBD2 matching 7 bases. The V gene end was trimmed by 3 bases and the J gene end by 10 bases; junction bases not matched to a gene: 5. This CDR3 spans 13 amino acids. Germline assignment: CDR1 KGHDR and CDR2 SFDVKD. The CDR3 DNA sequence: TGTGCCACCAGTGATCGGGGACTACAGGAGCAGTTCTTA. This sequence encodes CATSDRGLQEQFL.

This clonotype came up a few times. The chain couples TRBV7-2 to TRBJ2-2; 9 nucleotides line up with TRBD2. The V segment lost 2 bases and the J segment 8 bases; nucleotides outside the gene matches: 12. The length of the CDR3 is 17 residues. Germline V gene sequence: CDR1 SGHTA, CDR2 FQGNSA. CDR3: CASSLFRLAGSGGELFF. The CDR3 DNA sequence: TGTGCCAGCAGCTTATTTCGGCTAGCGGGGAGTGGGGGGGAGCTGTTTTTT.

The chain links TRBV7-2 to TRBJ2-3; unclear D gene. In germline, CDR1 is SGHTA, CDR2 FQGNSA. The CDR3 loop spans 14 amino acids. Trimming stripped 3 bases from V and 2 bases from J, with 9 bases between. CDR3 in DNA: TGTGCCAGCAGCTTCATCTTCATCACAGATACGCAGTATTTT. This codes for CASSFIFITDTQYF.

This chain uses TRBV11-2 with TRBJ2-2; D remains ambiguous. V was trimmed by 5 bases and J by 5 bases, leaving 12 bases between them. Germline lookup yields CDR1 SGHAT and CDR2 FQNNGV. The CDR3 runs 14 residues. CDR3 region: CASSRPDRTGELFF. CDR3 nucleotides: TGTGCCAGCAGCCGACCCGATAGGACCGGGGAGCTGTTTTTT.

This clonotype was recorded a few times. The chain combines TRBV6-6 with TRBJ2-2, with 11 bases aligning to TRBD2. CDR3 size: 15 residues. Losses at the gene ends were 2 bases for V and 6 bases for J; bases not matched to a gene: 2. Germline CDR1 and CDR2: MNHNY and SVGAGI (reference sequence). The CDR3 protein is CASSYQLAGAGELFF. CDR3 bases: TGTGCCAGCAGTTACCAACTAGCGGGGGCCGGGGAGCTGTTTTTT.

The chain carries TRBV12-3 or TRBV12-4 and TRBJ2-3, with a tentative D call TRBD2 (6 bases). The CDR3 contains 14 residues. V dropped 4 bases and J dropped 2 bases, with 10 bases sitting between them. The CDR3 loop reads CASSYLAYTDTQYF. The CDR3 nucleotides are TGTGCCAGCAGTTACCTAGCGTACACAGATACGCAGTATTTT.